The T cell receptor (beta chain) described here comes from a study of PD-L1 blockade in urothelial cancer. Sequenced by immunoSEQ multiplex PCR; TCRdb stores in-frame clones only, minus some. The sample lists tens of thousands of clones, 90% seen once, with 1.5% to 2% in the top ten. The time point here: pretreatment peripheral blood. Sequencing was performed on PBMCs, taken around atezolizumab (anti-PD-L1) treatment. The sequence was collected from a man between 60 and 70 years old with urothelial cancer.

The chain's CDR3 is CASSSGLAGVTGELFF. In DNA form, the CDR3 reads TGCGCCAGCAGCTCGGGACTAGCGGGAGTCACCGGGGAGCTGTTTTTT. V usage is TRBV5-1 and J usage is TRBJ2-2, with TRBD2 identical over 14 bases. In germline, CDR1 is SGHRS, CDR2 YFSETQ. This CDR3 comprises 16 residues. Trimming removed 3 bases from V and 4 bases from J; junction bases left unmatched: 2.